One TCR beta chain is described in this entry. Its antigen is not identified. V was pared by 4 bases and J by 1 base, with 4 bases between. This CDR3 region has 12 residues. Germline lookup yields CDR1 SEHNR and CDR2 FQNEAQ (reference sequence). The data are from a study of OX40 agonist ivuxolimab in advanced cancers. TCRdb keeps only in-frame clones here, not all; method: immunoSEQ multiplex PCR. Among 50,000 to 70,000 clones listed, around 91% were seen once. Study-wide points: The study found among the lowest clonal expansion in partial responders at 0.1-3.0 mg/kg. Also showing low normalized T-cell clonal expansion were some of the nonresponders. In CD8+ T cells, expanded clones were on average more numerous than in CD4+.

This material consisted of CD4+ or CD8+ T cells sorted from blood, taken in a trial of the OX40 agonist ivuxolimab. The rearrangement links TRBV7-9 to TRBJ1-1; D is unresolved. This sequence was found in an adult with an advanced solid tumor such as melanoma, head and neck, liver or kidney cancer. The CDR3 DNA reads as TGTGCCAGCAGCTGGGGGAACACTGAAGCTTTCTTT. Translating gives CASSWGNTEAFF.